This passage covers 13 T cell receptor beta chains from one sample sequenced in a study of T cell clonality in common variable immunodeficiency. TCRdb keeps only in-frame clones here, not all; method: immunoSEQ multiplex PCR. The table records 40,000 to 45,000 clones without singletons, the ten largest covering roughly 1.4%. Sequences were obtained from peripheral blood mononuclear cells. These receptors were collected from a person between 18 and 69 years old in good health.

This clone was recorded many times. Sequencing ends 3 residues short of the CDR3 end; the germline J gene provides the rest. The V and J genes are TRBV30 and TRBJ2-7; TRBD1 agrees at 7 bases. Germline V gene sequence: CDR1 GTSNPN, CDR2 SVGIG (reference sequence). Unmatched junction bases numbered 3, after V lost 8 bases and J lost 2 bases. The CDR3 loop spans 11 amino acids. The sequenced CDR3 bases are TGTGCCGCTGACAGGGCCTACGAG. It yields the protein CAADRAYE. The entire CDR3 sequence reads CAADRAYEQYF.

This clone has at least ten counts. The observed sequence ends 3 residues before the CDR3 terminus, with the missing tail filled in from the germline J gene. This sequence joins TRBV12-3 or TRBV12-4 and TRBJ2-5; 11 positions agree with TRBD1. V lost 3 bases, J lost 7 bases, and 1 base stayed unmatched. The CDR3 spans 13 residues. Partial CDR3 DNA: TGTGCCAGCAGTTTTGGGACAGGGGGGACC. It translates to CASSFGTGGT. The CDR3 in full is CASSFGTGGTQYF.

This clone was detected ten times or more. The sequenced CDR3 bases are TGTGCCAGCAGCCAAGATCTGGCGGGAGTTGAGACC. Its translation: CASSQDLAGVET. The entire CDR3 protein is CASSQDLAGVETQYF. V is TRBV14 and J is TRBJ2-5, with 7 nucleotides matching TRBD2. With the read ending 3 residues before the CDR3 end, the germline J gene is used to fill in that end. The CDR3 consists of 15 residues. In germline, CDR1 is SGHDN, CDR2 FVKESK. The J segment lost 5 bases and the V segment lost 0 bases, leaving 6 bases of the junction unmatched.

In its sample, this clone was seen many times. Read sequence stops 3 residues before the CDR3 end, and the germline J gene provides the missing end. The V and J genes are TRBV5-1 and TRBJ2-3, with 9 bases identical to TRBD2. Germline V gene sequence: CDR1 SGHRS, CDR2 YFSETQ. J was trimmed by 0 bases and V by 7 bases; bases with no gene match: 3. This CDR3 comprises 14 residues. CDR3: CASGTSGSTDTQYF. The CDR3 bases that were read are TGCGCCAGCGGCACTAGCGGGAGCACAGATACG.

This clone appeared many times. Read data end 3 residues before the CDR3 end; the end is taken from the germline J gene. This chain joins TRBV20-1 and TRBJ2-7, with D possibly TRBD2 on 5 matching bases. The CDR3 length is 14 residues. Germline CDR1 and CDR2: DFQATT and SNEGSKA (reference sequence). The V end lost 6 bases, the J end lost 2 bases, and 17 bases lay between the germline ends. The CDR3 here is CSASPGGPPYEQYF. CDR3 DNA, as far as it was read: TGCAGTGCCAGTCCCGGCGGGCCCCCCTACGAG.

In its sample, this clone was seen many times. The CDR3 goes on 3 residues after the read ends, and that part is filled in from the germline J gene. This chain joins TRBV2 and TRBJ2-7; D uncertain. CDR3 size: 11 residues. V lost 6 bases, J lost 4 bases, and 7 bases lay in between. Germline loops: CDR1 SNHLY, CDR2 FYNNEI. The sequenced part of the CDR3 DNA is TGTGCCAGCAGCTCAGATTACGAG. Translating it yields CASSSDYE. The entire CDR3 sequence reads CASSSDYEQYF.

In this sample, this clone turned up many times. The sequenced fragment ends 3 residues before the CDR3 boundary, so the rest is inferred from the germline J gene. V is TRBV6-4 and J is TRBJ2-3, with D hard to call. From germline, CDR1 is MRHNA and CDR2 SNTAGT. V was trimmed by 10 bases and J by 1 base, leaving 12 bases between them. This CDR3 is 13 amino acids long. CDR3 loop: CATRNTGTDTQYF. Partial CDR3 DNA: TGTGCCACCCGGAATACAGGCACAGATACG.

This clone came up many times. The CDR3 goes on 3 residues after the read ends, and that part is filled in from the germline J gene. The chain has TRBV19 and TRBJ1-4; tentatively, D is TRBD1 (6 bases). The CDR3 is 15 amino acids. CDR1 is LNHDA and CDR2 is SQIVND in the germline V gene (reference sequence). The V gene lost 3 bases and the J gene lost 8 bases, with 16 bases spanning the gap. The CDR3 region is CASSMRRGFEEKLFF. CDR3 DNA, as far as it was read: TGTGCCAGTAGTATGCGTAGGGGGTTTGAAGAAAAA.

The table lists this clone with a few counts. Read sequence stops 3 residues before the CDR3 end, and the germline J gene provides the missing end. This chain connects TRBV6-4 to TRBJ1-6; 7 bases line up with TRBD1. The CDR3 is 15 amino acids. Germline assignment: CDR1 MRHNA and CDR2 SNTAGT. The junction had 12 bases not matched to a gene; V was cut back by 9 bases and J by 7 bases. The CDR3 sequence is CARRNRTGENSPLHF. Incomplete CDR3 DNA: TGTGCCAGGAGAAATCGTACAGGGGAGAATTCACCC.

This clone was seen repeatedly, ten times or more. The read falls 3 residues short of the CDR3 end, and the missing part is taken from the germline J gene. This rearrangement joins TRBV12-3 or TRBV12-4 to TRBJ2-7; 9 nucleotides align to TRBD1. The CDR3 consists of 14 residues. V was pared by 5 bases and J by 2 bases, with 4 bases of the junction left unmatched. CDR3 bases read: TGTGCCAGCAGTCCGGGACAGGGACCCTACGAG. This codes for CASSPGQGPYE. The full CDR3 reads CASSPGQGPYEQYF.

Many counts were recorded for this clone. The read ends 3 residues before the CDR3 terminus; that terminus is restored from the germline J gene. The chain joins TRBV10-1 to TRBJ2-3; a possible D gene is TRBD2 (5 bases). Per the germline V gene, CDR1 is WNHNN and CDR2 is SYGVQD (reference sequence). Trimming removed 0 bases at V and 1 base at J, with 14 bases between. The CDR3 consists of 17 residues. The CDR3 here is CASSESGSGLRTDTQYF. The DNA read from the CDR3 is TGCGCCAGCAGTGAGTCGGGTTCCGGACTCCGCACAGATACG.

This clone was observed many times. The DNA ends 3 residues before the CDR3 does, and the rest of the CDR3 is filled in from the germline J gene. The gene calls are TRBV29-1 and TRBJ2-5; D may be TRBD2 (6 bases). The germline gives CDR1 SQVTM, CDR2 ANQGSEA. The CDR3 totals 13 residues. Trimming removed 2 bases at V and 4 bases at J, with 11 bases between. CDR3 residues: CSVEHGGRETQYF. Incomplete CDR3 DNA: TGCAGCGTTGAACACGGAGGGCGAGAGACC.

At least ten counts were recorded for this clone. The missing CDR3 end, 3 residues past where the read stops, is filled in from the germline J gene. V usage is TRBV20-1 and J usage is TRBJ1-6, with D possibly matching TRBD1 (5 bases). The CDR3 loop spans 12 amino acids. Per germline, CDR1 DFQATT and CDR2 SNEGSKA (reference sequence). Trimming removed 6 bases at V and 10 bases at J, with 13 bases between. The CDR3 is CSASRGDSPLHF. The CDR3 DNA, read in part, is TGCAGTGCCAGCCGGGGGGACTCACCC.